The present entry profiles one TCR beta chain with its context. Its matching antigen is unknown. TCRdb reprocessed the RT-PCR reads via MiXCR and lists one record per CDR3 protein. Among 650,000 to 800,000 distinct CDR3 sequences listed, under 20% were seen once. These data originate in a study of response to subunit inactivated influenza vaccine. Study-wide points: A suggestion made by the authors is that each seasonal influenza vaccination recruits few new T cells.

The CDR3 length is 15 residues. Per the germline V gene, CDR1 is LGHNA and CDR2 is YNFKEQ. The V end was cut by 1 base, the J end by 0 bases, with 10 bases between. The TCR was taken from a man aged 45-65 years who received an inactivated influenza vaccine. The sample consisted of PBMCs from blood, taken less than 6 days after vaccination. The gene calls are TRBV4-2 and TRBJ2-7; D may be TRBD1 (5 bases). The CDR3 DNA reads as TGTGCCAGCAGCCAAGGGGCCCAGGGCTCCTACGAGCAGTACTTC. Translating gives CASSQGAQGSYEQYF.